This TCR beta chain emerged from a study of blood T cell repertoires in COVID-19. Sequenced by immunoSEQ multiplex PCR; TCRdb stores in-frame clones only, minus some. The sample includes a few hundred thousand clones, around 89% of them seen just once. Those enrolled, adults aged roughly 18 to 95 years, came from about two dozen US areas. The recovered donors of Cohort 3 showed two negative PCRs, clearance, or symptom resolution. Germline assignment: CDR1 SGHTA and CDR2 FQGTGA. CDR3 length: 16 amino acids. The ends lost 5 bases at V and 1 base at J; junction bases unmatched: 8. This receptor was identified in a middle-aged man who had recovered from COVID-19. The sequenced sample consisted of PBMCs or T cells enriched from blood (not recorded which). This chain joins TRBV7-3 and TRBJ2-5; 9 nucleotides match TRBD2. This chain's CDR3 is CASSPNLAGSQETQYF. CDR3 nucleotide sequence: TGTGCCAGCAGCCCAAACCTAGCGGGGAGCCAAGAGACCCAGTACTTC.